Included here is one T cell receptor beta chain sequence, with context. Antigen: not known. The entry originates in a study of a mutant IDH1 vaccine in newly diagnosed glioma. Study as a whole: Those enrolled had earlier been treated with radiotherapy, temozolomide, or both, mostly both. Findings of the study overall: Pseudoprogression appears to have had no connection to changes in top peripheral T cell clonotypes. Immune responses induced by vaccination arose in about 93% of the patients.

The time point denotes: baseline, week 1 (first vaccination visit). Treatment here: pre-vaccination baseline after standard-of-care therapy. Produced via immunoSEQ multiplex PCR; TCRdb's table is partial and in-frame only. Among just under 95,000 clones, around 80% were seen once, and the ten largest hold roughly 7%. This TCR came from a middle-aged man with glioma. The starting material was PBMCs, obtained from a glioma patient treated with radiotherapy, temozolomide or both.

The CDR3 here is CASSVEVRSREQYF. As DNA, the CDR3 is TGTGCCAGCAGCGTAGAGGTCAGGTCGAGAGAGCAGTACTTC. V usage is TRBV9 and J usage is TRBJ2-7; the D is unclear. The CDR3 runs 14 residues. Germline V CDR1 and CDR2: SGDLS, YYNGEE. Trimming took 0 bases from V and 7 from J, leaving 14 bases between them.